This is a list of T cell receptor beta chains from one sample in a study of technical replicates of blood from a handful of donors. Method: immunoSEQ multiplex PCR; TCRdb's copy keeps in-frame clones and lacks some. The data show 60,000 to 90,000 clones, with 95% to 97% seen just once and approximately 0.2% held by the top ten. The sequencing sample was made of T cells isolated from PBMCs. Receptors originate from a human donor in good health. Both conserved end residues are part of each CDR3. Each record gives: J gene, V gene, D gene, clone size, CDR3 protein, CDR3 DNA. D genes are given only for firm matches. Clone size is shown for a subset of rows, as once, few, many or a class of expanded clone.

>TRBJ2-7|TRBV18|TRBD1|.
CASSPGIWTGGSYEQYF
TGTGCCAGCTCACCAGGGATTTGGACAGGGGGCTCCTACGAGCAGTACTTC
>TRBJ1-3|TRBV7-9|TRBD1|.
CASSPRGGTGDFGNTIYF
TGTGCCAGCAGCCCACGGGGGGGGACAGGGGATTTTGGAAACACCATATATTTT
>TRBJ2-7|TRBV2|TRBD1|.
CASSDDRVEQYF
TGTGCCAGCAGCGACGACAGGGTCGAGCAGTACTTC
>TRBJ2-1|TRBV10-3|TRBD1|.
CAISVDRFSYNEQFF
TGTGCCATCAGCGTGGACAGGTTCAGCTACAATGAGCAGTTCTTC
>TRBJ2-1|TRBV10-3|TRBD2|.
CASHSGGYYNEQFF
TGTGCCTCCCATAGCGGGGGTTACTACAATGAGCAGTTCTTC
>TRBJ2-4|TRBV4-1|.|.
CASSQVIAAKNIQYF
TGCGCCAGCAGCCAAGTGATAGCAGCCAAAAACATTCAGTACTTC
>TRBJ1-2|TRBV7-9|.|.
CASSYGRWQDNYGYTF
TGTGCCAGCAGCTACGGTCGCTGGCAGGATAACTATGGCTACACCTTC
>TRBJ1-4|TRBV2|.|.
CASSVDSTNEKLFF
TGTGCCAGCAGTGTCGACTCAACTAATGAAAAACTGTTTTTT
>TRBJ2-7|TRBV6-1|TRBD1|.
CASRGDREHFYEQYF
TGTGCCAGCAGGGGCGACAGGGAACACTTTTACGAGCAGTACTTC
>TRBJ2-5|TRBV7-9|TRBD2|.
CASSSGLAGAWKTQYF
TGTGCCAGCAGCTCCGGACTAGCGGGGGCCTGGAAGACCCAGTACTTC
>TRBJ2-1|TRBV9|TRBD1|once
CASSVGGQGGEQFF
TGTGCCAGCAGCGTAGGGGGACAGGGCGGTGAGCAGTTCTTC
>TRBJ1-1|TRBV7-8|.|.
CASSTREGRRTEAFF
TGTGCCAGCAGCACCAGGGAAGGGAGGCGCACTGAAGCTTTCTTT
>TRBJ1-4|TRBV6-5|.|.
CASSSRRGWTNEKLFF
TGTGCCAGCAGTTCGCGAAGGGGATGGACTAATGAAAAACTGTTTTTT
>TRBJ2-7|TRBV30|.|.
CAWSAQGAEQYF
TGTGCCTGGAGTGCCCAGGGCGCCGAGCAGTACTTC
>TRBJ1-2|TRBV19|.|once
CASTPGINTFYGYTF
TGTGCCAGTACCCCCGGGATCAATACCTTCTATGGCTACACCTTC
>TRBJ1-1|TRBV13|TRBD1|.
CASSFGTAMNTEAFF
TGTGCCAGCAGCTTCGGGACAGCCATGAACACTGAAGCTTTCTTT
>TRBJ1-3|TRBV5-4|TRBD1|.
CASSRGQSSSGNTIYF
TGTGCCAGCAGCCGGGGACAGTCATCCTCTGGAAACACCATATATTTT
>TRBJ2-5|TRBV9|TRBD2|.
CASSPGGLAGGPKTQYF
TGTGCCAGCAGTCCGGGGGGACTAGCGGGGGGGCCCAAGACCCAGTACTTC
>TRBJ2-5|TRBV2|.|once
CASSVGGQTQYF
TGTGCCAGCAGTGTCGGGGGACAGACCCAGTACTTC
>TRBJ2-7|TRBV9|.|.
CASSVWGSDEQYF
TGTGCCAGCAGCGTATGGGGCAGCGACGAGCAGTACTTC
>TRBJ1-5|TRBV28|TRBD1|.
CASARSDRARSNQPQHF
TGTGCCAGCGCGCGGTCCGACAGGGCCCGATCCAATCAGCCCCAGCATTTT
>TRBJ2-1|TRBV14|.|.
CASSQVRGLGNEQFF
TGTGCCAGCAGCCAAGTAAGAGGGCTTGGCAATGAGCAGTTCTTC
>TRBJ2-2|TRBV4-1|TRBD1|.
CASSRWIRDRANTGELFF
TGCGCCAGCAGCCGCTGGATCCGGGACAGAGCGAACACCGGGGAGCTGTTTTTT
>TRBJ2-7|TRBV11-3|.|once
CASSIGSNEQYF
TGTGCCAGCAGCATAGGCAGTAACGAGCAGTACTTC
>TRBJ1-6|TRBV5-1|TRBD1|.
CASSATGTEYSPLHF
TGCGCCAGCAGCGCGACCGGGACAGAATATTCACCCCTCCACTTT
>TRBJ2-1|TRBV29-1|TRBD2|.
CSAAGASYNEQFF
TGCAGCGCAGCGGGAGCTTCCTACAATGAGCAGTTCTTC
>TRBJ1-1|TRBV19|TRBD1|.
CASSIRTGNFEAFF
TGTGCCAGTAGTATTCGGACAGGGAACTTTGAAGCTTTCTTT
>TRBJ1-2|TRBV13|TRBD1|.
CASSYTGDYGYTF
TGTGCCAGCAGTTACACAGGGGACTATGGCTACACCTTC
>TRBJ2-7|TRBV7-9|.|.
CASSSLGGDKPYEQYF
TGTGCCAGCAGTTCTCTAGGGGGGGACAAACCCTACGAGCAGTACTTC
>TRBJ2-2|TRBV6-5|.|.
CASSYSVESPGELFF
TGTGCCAGCAGTTACTCGGTGGAGTCGCCCGGGGAGCTGTTTTTT
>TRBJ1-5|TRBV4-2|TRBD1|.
CASRTGGLNQPQHF
TGTGCCAGCCGGACAGGGGGCCTCAATCAGCCCCAGCATTTT
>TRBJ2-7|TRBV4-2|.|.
CASSQGFSSSYEQYF
TGTGCCAGCAGCCAAGGCTTCTCTAGCTCCTACGAGCAGTACTTC
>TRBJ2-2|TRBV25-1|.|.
CASSSLRDTGELFF
TGTGCCAGCAGTAGCCTGAGGGACACCGGGGAGCTGTTTTTT
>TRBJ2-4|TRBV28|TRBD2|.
CASSSLAGVVKNIQYF
TGTGCCAGCAGTTCTCTAGCGGGAGTGGTGAAAAACATTCAGTACTTC
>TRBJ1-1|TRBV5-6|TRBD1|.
CASSHYWDRKNTEAFF
TGTGCCAGCAGCCACTACTGGGACAGGAAGAACACTGAAGCTTTCTTT
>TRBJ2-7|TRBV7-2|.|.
CASSFQDTFDEQYF
TGTGCCAGCAGCTTCCAGGACACGTTCGACGAGCAGTACTTC